This TCR beta chain was captured by sequencing in a study of blood T cell repertoires in COVID-19. In the study overall: From T cells, B-cell-depleted T cells, or PBMCs came the material, which was cDNA or gDNA.

Clinical history as reported by participants underpinned cohort assignment. CDR3 length: 17 residues. The J segment lost 4 bases and the V segment lost 5 bases, leaving 6 bases of the junction unmatched. The germline gives CDR1 LNHDA, CDR2 SQIVND (reference sequence). Measured with immunoSEQ multiplex PCR; TCRdb has only the in-frame clones, and not every one. The profile shows about 64,000 clones, more than 75% of them singletons. This clone was counted a few times. The source of this sequence is a woman aged 40 to 50 who had recovered from COVID-19. Sequencing was performed on PBMCs or T cells enriched from blood (not recorded which). The chain is built from TRBV19 and TRBJ2-1; TRBD2 aligns across 15 bases. The CDR3 DNA reads TGTGCCAGTAGTTCCCGGACTAGCGGGGGGGCTTACAATGAGCAGTTCTTC. Translated, it gives CASSSRTSGGAYNEQFF.